The 27 T cell receptor beta chains below all came from one sample that was sequenced in a study of T cell responses to AZD1222 COVID-19 vaccine. This table comes from immunoSEQ multiplex PCR, and its TCRdb copy is limited to in-frame clones, with some not included. Seen here are about 160,000 clones, approximately 90% observed once, and the top ten hold approximately 1.5%. Specimen: peripheral blood, collected on day 0 of AZD1222 vaccination. These TCRs come from an adult in good health.

The chain uses TRBV6-4 and TRBJ2-5; D may be TRBD1 (8 bases). The CDR3 totals 14 residues. Germline assignment: CDR1 MRHNA and CDR2 SNTAGT. The V and J ends lost 5 bases and 5 bases respectively, with 15 bases between them. DNA for the CDR3: TGTGCCAGCAGTCCACAGGGGGGGCAGGAGACCCAGTACTTC. This translates into CASSPQGGQETQYF.

CDR3 nucleotide sequence: TGTGCCAGCTTAGCGGGGGGCTCAGATACGCAGTATTTT. Translating gives CASLAGGSDTQYF. V gene TRBV27 combines with J gene TRBJ2-3; TRBD2 aligns across 10 bases. V lost 8 bases to trimming and J lost 4 bases; unmatched junction nucleotides: 3. Germline lookup yields CDR1 MNHEY and CDR2 SMNVEV (reference sequence). This CDR3 has 13 amino acids.

The table lists this clone with a few counts. This chain links TRBV15 with TRBJ2-3; a possible D gene is TRBD2 (6 bases). The CDR3 spans 15 residues. V lost 9 bases, J lost 4 bases, and 20 bases lay in between. Germline CDR1 LNHNV, CDR2 YYDKDF (reference sequence). In DNA, the CDR3 is TGTGCCACAAACGAAGGGGAGAGGGAGGCAGATACGCAGTATTTT. This translates into CATNEGEREADTQYF.

This chain uses TRBV27 with TRBJ1-1; D possibly corresponds to TRBD1 (6 bases). This CDR3 region has 14 residues. Trimming removed 4 bases from V and 0 bases from J, with 9 bases in between. Germline V lookup: CDR1 MNHEY, CDR2 SMNVEV (reference sequence). The CDR3 loop is CASSWGDMNTEAFF. The CDR3 DNA is TGTGCCAGCAGTTGGGGGGACATGAACACTGAAGCTTTCTTT.

This chain uses TRBV6-1 with TRBJ1-1; D might be TRBD1 (6 bases). The CDR3 sequence is 14 residues long. V was pared by 3 bases and J by 4 bases, with 12 bases between. Germline V gene data show CDR1 as MNHNS and CDR2 as SASEGT. CDR3 DNA: TGTGCCAGCAGTGATCGGGGGCGGCTCACTGAAGCTTTCTTT. It specifies CASSDRGRLTEAFF.

This chain links TRBV7-8 with TRBJ2-7; tentative D call: TRBD1 (6 bases). The CDR3 has 16 amino acids. Looked up from germline, CDR1 is SGHVS and CDR2 is FQNEAQ. V lost 0 bases, J lost 4 bases, and 16 bases lay in between. CDR3 sequence: CASSLARGPRGYEQYF. CDR3 DNA sequence: TGTGCCAGCAGCTTAGCCAGGGGTCCCCGGGGTTACGAGCAGTACTTC.

The chain is built from TRBV3-1 (or the pseudogene TRBV3-2) and TRBJ2-7; TRBD2 aligns across 7 bases. Germline assignment: CDR1 LGHDT and CDR2 YNNKEL (reference sequence). Germline trimming cut 0 bases from V and 6 bases from J; bases unmatched to any gene: 8. This CDR3 has 15 residues. CDR3 amino acids: CASSQETGGHLEQYF. DNA of the CDR3: TGTGCCAGCAGCCAAGAGACGGGGGGTCATCTCGAGCAGTACTTC.

The V call is TRBV24-1, the J call TRBJ1-3; unclear D gene. The CDR3 is made up of 15 amino acids. From germline, CDR1 is KGHDR and CDR2 SFDVKD. Trimming shortened V by 3 bases and J by 1 base, and 9 bases separated the two germline ends. The CDR3 DNA follows: TGTGCCACCAGTGATCCCCAGAAGTCTGGAAACACCATATATTTT. It specifies CATSDPQKSGNTIYF.

The chain couples TRBV5-1 to TRBJ2-3, with a possible D match to TRBD1 (6 bases). The CDR3 covers 15 residues. The germline gives CDR1 SGHRS, CDR2 YFSETQ. Deletions cut 1 base from V and 5 bases from J, with 14 bases between. CDR3 nucleotide sequence: TGCGCCAGCAGCTTGAGGGGACAAAATCTAGATACGCAGTATTTT. This encodes CASSLRGQNLDTQYF.

The rearrangement links TRBV7-2 to TRBJ2-5; D not resolved. The CDR3 contains 13 residues. Looked up from germline, CDR1 is SGHTA and CDR2 is FQGNSA. V lost 5 bases and J 7 bases, leaving 14 bases between the germline ends. CDR3 nucleotide sequence: TGTGCCAGCAGCGAGTACCTATTGGGGACCCAGTACTTC. Protein: CASSEYLLGTQYF. The whole variable domain, filled in from reference TRBV7-2 and TRBJ2-5, reads GAGVSQSPSNKVTEKGKDVELRCDPISGHTALYWYRQSLGQGLEFLIYFQGNSAPDKSGLPSDRFSAERTGGSVSTLTIQRTQQEDSAVYLCASSEYLLGTQYFGPGTRLLVL.

V usage is TRBV7-2 and J usage is TRBJ1-1, with D perhaps matching TRBD1 (5 bases). V was trimmed by 2 bases and J by 12 bases, leaving 16 bases between them. From germline, CDR1 is SGHTA and CDR2 FQGNSA. This CDR3 has 13 residues. CDR3 sequence reads: CASSLYEGRPTFF. The CDR3 nucleotides are TGTGCCAGCAGCTTATATGAGGGGCGTCCCACTTTCTTT.

Ten or more counts support this clone. The V gene is TRBV18, the J gene TRBJ1-3, with 10 bases lining up with TRBD1. The junction had 3 bases not matched to a gene; V was cut back by 3 bases and J by 7 bases. The CDR3 sequence is 14 residues long. Germline V gene lookup returns CDR1 KGHSH and CDR2 LQKENI. CDR3 sequence (DNA): TGTGCCAGCTCACCGGGACAGGGGCTGAACACCATATATTTT. Amino acids: CASSPGQGLNTIYF. Based on the CDR3 plus reference TRBV18 and TRBJ1-3, the full variable domain is NAGVMQNPRHLVRRRGQEARLRCSPMKGHSHVYWYRQLPEEGLKFMVYLQKENIIDESGMPKERFSAEFPKEGPSILRIQQVVRGDSAAYFCASSPGQGLNTIYFGEGSWLTVV.

This rearrangement joins TRBV7-3 to TRBJ2-2; 8 bases map to TRBD2. V dropped 3 bases and J dropped 2; count of bases not matched to a gene: 8. The germline CDR1 and CDR2 sequences are SGHTA and FQGTGA. The length of the CDR3 is 17 residues. The CDR3 sequence is CASSLGTSGLNTGELFF. The CDR3, as DNA: TGTGCCAGCAGCTTGGGAACTAGCGGACTAAACACCGGGGAGCTGTTTTTT.

The chain joins TRBV10-2 to TRBJ1-6; D gene ambiguous. Trimming left V 2 bases short and J 7 bases short, with 6 bases between. The CDR3 is made up of 13 amino acids. Germline lookup yields CDR1 WSHSY and CDR2 SAAADI. In nucleotides, the CDR3 is TGCGCCAGCAGTGAGGGGCGGAATTCACCCCTCCACTTT. This sequence encodes CASSEGRNSPLHF.

The gene calls are TRBV28 and TRBJ2-5; D ambiguous. The V end was cut by 2 bases, the J end by 2 bases, with 15 bases between. The CDR3 sequence is 16 residues long. Germline assignment: CDR1 MDHEN and CDR2 SYDVKM. CDR3 sequence: CASSLTELTQQETQYF. The CDR3, as DNA: TGTGCCAGCAGTTTAACAGAATTAACCCAACAAGAGACCCAGTACTTC.

The V gene is TRBV11-2, the J gene TRBJ2-2, with D maybe TRBD2 (5 bases). Trimming shortened V by 5 bases and J by 2 bases, and 9 bases separated the two germline ends. Per the germline V gene, CDR1 is SGHAT and CDR2 is FQNNGV. CDR3 size: 14 residues. CDR3 protein: CASSMDFNTGELFF. The CDR3 nucleotides read TGTGCCAGCAGCATGGACTTTAACACCGGGGAGCTGTTTTTT.

The chain uses TRBV4-3 and TRBJ1-4; D might be TRBD1 (6 bases). V was trimmed by 0 bases and J by 5 bases, leaving 13 bases between them. The CDR3 extends over 16 amino acids. Germline lookup yields CDR1 LGHNA and CDR2 YSLEER. CDR3 bases: TGCGCCAGCAGCCAAGATAGGGGAAGGGGGAATGAAAAACTGTTTTTT. Translating gives CASSQDRGRGNEKLFF.

The chain uses TRBV5-1 and TRBJ2-7, with 7 bases lining up with TRBD1. CDR3 size: 15 residues. Trimming removed 4 bases from V and 6 bases from J; junction bases left unmatched: 13. Germline CDR1 is SGHRS and CDR2 is YFSETQ. In nucleotides, the CDR3 is TGCGCCAGCAGCGGGGTCCTGGGACAGAGTACCGAGCAGTACTTC. It encodes CASSGVLGQSTEQYF. The full variable domain, with the rest looked up from reference TRBV5-1 and TRBJ2-7, is KAGVTQTPRYLIKTRGQQVTLSCSPISGHRSVSWYQQTPGQGLQFLFEYFSETQRNKGNFPGRFSGRQFSNSRSEMNVSTLELGDSALYLCASSGVLGQSTEQYFGPGTRLTVT.

V and J are TRBV21-1 and TRBJ2-3; the table calls TRBD2, which could not be checked here. TRBV21-1 is a pseudogene locus. This CDR3 is 20 amino acids long. The CDR3 DNA sequence: TGTGCCAGCAGCAAAACCGGCGGGACTAGCGGGGGGCCCTGCACAGATACGCAGTATTTT. Residues: CASSKTGGTSGGPCTDTQYF.

The chain joins TRBV4-3 to TRBJ2-6, with D perhaps matching TRBD2 (7 bases). Germline V CDR1 and CDR2: LGHNA, YSLEER. The V end was cut by 4 bases, the J end by 1 base, with 20 bases between. The CDR3 has 19 residues. The CDR3: CASSLRAGHPFSGANVLTF. The CDR3 coding sequence is TGCGCCAGCAGCCTGCGAGCGGGACATCCTTTTTCTGGGGCCAACGTCCTGACTTTC.

The chain recombines TRBV27 with TRBJ1-3; D call uncertain. V lost 4 bases to trimming and J lost 0 bases, with 7 bases between them. In germline, CDR1 is MNHEY, CDR2 SMNVEV (reference sequence). This CDR3 has 14 amino acids. DNA of the CDR3: TGTGCCAGCAGTTCCGGGTCCTCTGGAAACACCATATATTTT. Amino acid sequence: CASSSGSSGNTIYF.

V and J are TRBV18 and TRBJ1-4; possible D gene TRBD1, 5 bases. V lost 3 bases, J lost 3 bases, and 17 bases lay in between. Germline V gene sequence: CDR1 KGHSH, CDR2 LQKENI. The length of the CDR3 is 17 residues. The chain's CDR3 is CASSPGMLRGANEKLFF. The DNA for the CDR3 is TGTGCCAGCTCACCCGGTATGTTGCGGGGGGCTAATGAAAAACTGTTTTTT. Together with reference TRBV18 and TRBJ1-4, the CDR3 gives the full variable domain: NAGVMQNPRHLVRRRGQEARLRCSPMKGHSHVYWYRQLPEEGLKFMVYLQKENIIDESGMPKERFSAEFPKEGPSILRIQQVVRGDSAAYFCASSPGMLRGANEKLFFGSGTQLSVL.

Note on this clone: Distinct nucleotide sequences in the sample also encode this CDR3. V usage is TRBV12-3 or TRBV12-4 and J usage is TRBJ2-7, with D tentatively TRBD1 (6 bases). The ends were cut back, 3 bases at V and 6 bases at J, with 12 bases in the middle. This CDR3 spans 13 amino acids. The CDR3 DNA is TGTGCCAGCAGTTTTTCACAGGGTCGCGAGCAGTACTTC. The encoded protein is CASSFSQGREQYF.

The chain carries TRBV5-6 and TRBJ2-7; 7 bases map to TRBD2. V gave up 4 bases and J gave up 2 bases; unmatched junction bases: 9. Germline CDR1 and CDR2: SGHDT and YYEEEE. CDR3 length: 15 residues. CDR3 in amino acids: CASSATGGSTYEQYF. CDR3 nucleotides: TGTGCCAGCAGCGCCACGGGGGGTTCTACCTACGAGCAGTACTTC.

The chain joins TRBV6-5 to TRBJ1-1, with 8 bases aligning to TRBD1. The J segment lost 8 bases and the V segment lost 2 bases, leaving 13 bases of the junction unmatched. In germline, CDR1 is MNHEY, CDR2 SVGAGI. The CDR3 is made up of 16 amino acids. The CDR3 nucleotides read TGTGCCAGCAGTTACACCTGGGCAGGGGGCAATCTCGAAGCTTTCTTT. This translates into CASSYTWAGGNLEAFF.

This clone was seen only once. The chain is built from TRBV6-5 and TRBJ1-5; D is uncertain. Germline-derived CDR1 and CDR2 are MNHEY and SVGAGI. Deletions cut 8 bases from V and 7 bases from J, with 18 bases between. This CDR3 spans 14 amino acids. CDR3 in amino acids: CASSEPQQRQPQHF. The CDR3 nucleotides are TGTGCCAGCTCTGAACCACAACAGAGGCAGCCCCAGCATTTT.

The V gene is TRBV3-1 (or the pseudogene TRBV3-2), the J gene TRBJ1-1; D gene ambiguous. Per germline, CDR1 LGHDT and CDR2 YNNKEL (reference sequence). V was cut by 1 base and J by 0 bases, with 12 bases left in between. The CDR3 length is 16 residues. The DNA of the CDR3 is TGTGCCAGCAGCCAAGGGGGAGGGAAAATGAACACTGAAGCTTTCTTT. As protein: CASSQGGGKMNTEAFF.